What follows is one TCR beta chain and its context. The record originates from a study of blood T cell repertoires in COVID-19. Study-level information: Researchers got acute and convalescent COVID-19 samples from the United States, Italy and Spain. Nucleic acid was either cDNA or gDNA, and it came from T cells, B-cell-depleted T cells, or PBMCs.

Original handling: Amplification of reference gene primers provided the estimated nucleated cell counts. Profiled with immunoSEQ multiplex PCR; TCRdb holds only in-frame clones, not every one. The D gene and trimming were derived from the DNA, and the V and J assignments and clone size from that table. The table lists some 140,000 clones, roughly 85% of them singletons. The sequenced material came from peripheral blood. The clonotype was recovered from a man in his sixties with acute or convalescent COVID-19.

The CDR3 DNA is TGTGCCAGCAGCCAAGATCGTCCTAGCGGGTTAGGCACTGTGTACAATGAGCAGTTCTTC. Translated: CASSQDRPSGLGTVYNEQFF. The chain couples TRBV4-2 to TRBJ2-1, with TRBD2 identical over 8 bases. The CDR3 has 20 amino acids. V lost 0 bases and J lost 4; bases outside the gene matches: 17. Germline assignment: CDR1 LGHNA and CDR2 YNFKEQ.